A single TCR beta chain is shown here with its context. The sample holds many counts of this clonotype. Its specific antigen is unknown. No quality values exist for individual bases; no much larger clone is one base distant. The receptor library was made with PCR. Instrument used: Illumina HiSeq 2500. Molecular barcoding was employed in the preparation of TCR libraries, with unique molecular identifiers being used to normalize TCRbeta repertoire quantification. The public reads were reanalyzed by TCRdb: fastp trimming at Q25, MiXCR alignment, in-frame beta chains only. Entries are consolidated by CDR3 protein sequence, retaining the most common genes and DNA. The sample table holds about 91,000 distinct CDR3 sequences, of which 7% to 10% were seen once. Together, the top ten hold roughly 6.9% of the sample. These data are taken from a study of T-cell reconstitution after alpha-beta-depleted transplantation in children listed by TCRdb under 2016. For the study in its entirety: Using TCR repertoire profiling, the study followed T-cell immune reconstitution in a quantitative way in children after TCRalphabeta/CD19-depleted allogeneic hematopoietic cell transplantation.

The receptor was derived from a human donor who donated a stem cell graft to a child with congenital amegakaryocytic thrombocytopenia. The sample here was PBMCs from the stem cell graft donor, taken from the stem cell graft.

The CDR3 amino acid sequence is: CASALSSYNEQFF. The nucleotide sequence reads TGTGCCAGCGCGTTGAGCTCCTACAATGAGCAGTTCTTC. The rearrangement joined TRBV13 to TRBJ2-1; the D gene remains uncertain. V is shortened by 8 bases, J by 0 bases, and the region joining them spans 8 bases. Including the terminal cysteine and phenylalanine, the CDR3 comprises 13 residues. CDR3 DNA is the only sequence kept; it has 39 bases, read in frame from the first base. Sequences PRHDT (CDR1) and FYEKMQ (CDR2) are obtained from the germline V gene (reference sequence).